Listed below are T cell receptor beta chains from one sample, sequenced in a study of blood T cell repertoires in COVID-19. Sequencing was performed with immunoSEQ multiplex PCR; in TCRdb, only in-frame clones are kept and a portion is missing. The repertoire holds about 71,000 clones, with around 84% as singletons. Sequences were obtained from peripheral blood. These receptor sequences come from a man between 50 and 59 years old with active COVID-19. Both conserved end residues are part of each CDR3. Each record gives: CDR3 protein, CDR3 DNA, V gene, clone size, J gene, D gene. A D gene is named only where the DNA matches it firmly. Clone size appears in some rows only: once, few, many, or a class for an expanded clone.

CASSSWTSGSKNEQFF TGTGCCAGCAGCTCTTGGACTAGCGGGAGTAAGAATGAGCAGTTCTTC TRBV3-1/TRBV3-2 NA TRBJ2-1 TRBD2
CASSSSNNRNTGELFF TGTGCCAGCAGTTCGTCCAACAACAGGAACACCGGGGAGCTGTTTTTT TRBV6-5 once TRBJ2-2 NA
CAKECDGISGNTIYF TGCGCCAAAGAGTGTGACGGGATCTCTGGAAACACCATATATTTT TRBV10-1 NA TRBJ1-3 NA
CASSPIPGTSGGDEQFF TGCGCCAGCAGCCCCATTCCCGGGACTAGCGGAGGGGATGAGCAGTTCTTC TRBV4-1 NA TRBJ2-1 TRBD2
CASSSMDRGIGELFF TGTGCCAGCAGTTCTATGGACAGGGGAATCGGGGAGCTGTTTTTT TRBV6-5 NA TRBJ2-2 TRBD1
CASSLGQVNTEAFF TGCGCCAGCAGCTTGGGGCAAGTTAACACTGAAGCTTTCTTT TRBV5-1 few TRBJ1-1 NA
CSASLWGRLNTEAFF TGCAGTGCTAGTTTGTGGGGGCGCCTGAACACTGAAGCTTTCTTT TRBV20-1 NA TRBJ1-1 NA
CASRLGTVFGELFF TGTGCCAGCAGACTAGGGACAGTTTTTGGGGAGCTGTTTTTT TRBV7-2 NA TRBJ2-2 TRBD1
CASREARGRPTEAFF TGTGCCAGCAGAGAGGCCAGGGGGCGGCCCACTGAAGCTTTCTTT TRBV11-2 NA TRBJ1-1 TRBD1
CASSTQGASTNEKLFF TGTGCCAGCAGTACTCAGGGGGCCTCAACTAATGAAAAACTGTTTTTT TRBV2 NA TRBJ1-4 TRBD1
CASTSAFTGELFF TGTGCCAGTACTAGCGCCTTCACCGGGGAGCTGTTTTTT TRBV19 NA TRBJ2-2 NA
CASSESRGNSEAFF TGTGCCAGCAGTGAATCTCGGGGGAACTCTGAAGCTTTCTTT TRBV6-1 NA TRBJ1-1 NA
CASRGQGGNTEAFF TGTGCCAGTAGGGGACAGGGAGGAAACACTGAAGCTTTCTTT TRBV19 NA TRBJ1-1 TRBD1
CAISGGTSSYNEQFF TGTGCCATCAGTGGGGGCACAAGCTCCTACAATGAGCAGTTCTTC TRBV10-3 NA TRBJ2-1 NA
CASRQTQETQYF TGTGCCAGCCGACAGACTCAAGAGACCCAGTACTTC TRBV28 NA TRBJ2-5 NA
CASSITSGPFTGELFF TGTGCCAGTAGTATAACTAGCGGTCCGTTCACCGGGGAGCTGTTTTTT TRBV19 NA TRBJ2-2 TRBD2
CASSVEGSAGANEQFF TGTGCCAGCAGCGTAGAAGGGTCGGCGGGAGCGAATGAGCAGTTCTTC TRBV9 NA TRBJ2-1 TRBD2
CASSTVAGAGDEQFF TGTGCCAGCAGCACCGTAGCGGGAGCGGGAGATGAGCAGTTCTTC TRBV9 NA TRBJ2-1 TRBD2
CAISDLSGGRNEQFF TGTGCCATCAGTGATCTGTCGGGAGGGAGGAATGAGCAGTTCTTC TRBV10-3 NA TRBJ2-1 TRBD2
CASTQRRDSEKLFF TGTGCCAGTACCCAACGCCGAGACAGTGAAAAACTGTTTTTT TRBV19 NA TRBJ1-4 NA
CASSFSSGQPQHF TGTGCCAGCAGTTTTTCCAGCGGGCAGCCCCAGCATTTT TRBV27 NA TRBJ1-5 NA
CASSQGQANEQFF TGTGCCAGCTCGCAAGGACAGGCCAATGAGCAGTTCTTC TRBV18 NA TRBJ2-1 TRBD1
CASSDYDRRGDYGYTF TGTGCCAGCAGTGATTACGACAGGCGTGGGGACTATGGCTACACCTTC TRBV25-1 few TRBJ1-2 NA
CASSPDSGAPSVGEQFF TGTGCCAGCAGCCCAGACAGTGGCGCGCCCTCGGTAGGGGAGCAGTTCTTC TRBV7-2 NA TRBJ2-1 NA
CASTRGDYTGELFF TGTGCCAGTACCAGAGGGGACTACACCGGGGAGCTGTTTTTT TRBV19 NA TRBJ2-2 NA
CASETGATGELFF TGCGCCAGCGAGACGGGAGCCACCGGGGAGCTGTTTTTT TRBV10-2 NA TRBJ2-2 NA
CASSQGISGVPQETQYF TGTGCCAGCAGCCAAGGAATTAGCGGGGTACCTCAAGAGACCCAGTACTTC TRBV3-1/TRBV3-2 NA TRBJ2-5 TRBD2
CATSETGTPLQDTQYF TGTGCCACCAGTGAAACCGGGACACCACTCCAAGATACGCAGTATTTT TRBV24-1 NA TRBJ2-3 NA
CASSLAGRGSGNTIYF TGTGCCAGCAGCTTAGCGGGTCGGGGATCTGGAAACACCATATATTTT TRBV7-9 NA TRBJ1-3 NA
CASSVEQGRETQYF TGTGCCAGCAGCGTAGAACAGGGCCGAGAGACCCAGTACTTC TRBV9 NA TRBJ2-5 NA
CASSLVGGPKETQYF TGTGCCAGCAGCTTAGTCGGGGGGCCGAAAGAGACCCAGTACTTC TRBV7-8 NA TRBJ2-5 NA
CASSTYIQASGKNIQYF TGTGCCAGCAGCACTTATATACAGGCTAGCGGAAAAAACATTCAGTACTTC TRBV7-2 NA TRBJ2-4 TRBD2
CASSQPSPGGTVYNEQFF TGCGCCAGCAGTCAACCCTCGCCGGGGGGGACAGTATACAATGAGCAGTTCTTC TRBV23-1 NA TRBJ2-1 NA
CASSRRGDGYTF TGTGCCAGCAGCCGGCGGGGAGATGGCTACACCTTC TRBV3-1/TRBV3-2 once TRBJ1-2 NA
CASSTRQGGTGELFF TGTGCCAGCAGCACCCGACAGGGTGGAACCGGGGAGCTGTTTTTT TRBV5-4 NA TRBJ2-2 TRBD1
CASSIPPESGGYGYTF TGTGCCAGTAGTATTCCACCAGAGTCAGGAGGCTATGGCTACACCTTC TRBV19 NA TRBJ1-2 NA
CASMRRGSLNEQFF TGTGCCAGCATGAGGCGAGGCAGCCTCAATGAGCAGTTCTTC TRBV6-5 NA TRBJ2-1 NA
CASSLGPSSYEQYF TGTGCCAGCAGCTTAGGTCCGAGCTCCTACGAGCAGTACTTC TRBV7-9 NA TRBJ2-7 NA
CASKQVMNTEAFF TGTGCCAGCAAACAGGTCATGAACACTGAAGCTTTCTTT TRBV6-5 NA TRBJ1-1 NA
CASSPQSGNTEAFF TGCGCCAGCAGCCCCCAGAGCGGGAACACTGAAGCTTTCTTT TRBV4-1 NA TRBJ1-1 NA
CASSYNRATNEKLFF TGTGCCAGCAGTTATAATCGAGCAACTAATGAAAAACTGTTTTTT TRBV6-6 NA TRBJ1-4 NA
CSTGQGASSDTQYF TGCAGTACGGGGCAGGGGGCATCTTCAGATACGCAGTATTTT TRBV29-1 once TRBJ2-3 TRBD1
CASSFNAYEQYF TGTGCCAGCAGCTTCAATGCCTACGAGCAGTACTTC TRBV7-9 NA TRBJ2-7 NA
CASSSPTGDFSGNTIYF TGTGCCAGCAGCTCACCCACCGGTGACTTCTCTGGAAACACCATATATTTT TRBV7-9 NA TRBJ1-3 NA